This T cell receptor beta chain emerged from a study of graft-versus-host responses after intestinal transplantation. In the study overall: The study gave all recipients anti-thymocyte globulin induction, then tacrolimus and steroids for 2 to 3 years.

The posterior iliac crest or another chosen site supplied post-transplant bone marrow aspirates. The CDR3 extends over 15 amino acids. Trimming cost V 4 bases and J 6 bases; bases outside gene matches: 6. Germline V gives CDR1 MNHNS, CDR2 SASEGT. The protocol was immunoSEQ multiplex PCR, while the TCRdb copy is restricted to in-frame clones and leaves out a portion. The sample has about 69,000 clones, roughly 92% seen once; the top ten hold 6.7%. Concerning this clone itself: What it binds is unknown.

Study-wide points: Early post-transplant HvG declines were associated with peak circulating GvH clone levels.

The sample consisted of bone marrow, taken around 730 days after intestinal transplantation. The chain combines TRBV6-1 with TRBJ1-6; 7 bases match TRBD1. The TCR originated in a human patient who received an intestinal transplant, so some T cells may come from the graft donor. DNA for the CDR3: TGTGCCAGCAGTGCAAGACAGGGCGGTAATTCACCCCTCCACTTT. Residues: CASSARQGGNSPLHF.